This record concerns one TCR beta chain sequence. At least ten counts were recorded for this clonotype. The antigen this receptor binds is unknown. It has no much larger one-base neighbor in the sample; base qualities were not kept. Libraries were prepared through 5' RACE. Sequencing relied on an Illumina HiSeq 2500. A second roughly 6 to 12 cycle PCR used a sample-barcoded 5' primer and a J-beta primer mix. Each TCR beta cDNA molecule received a unique molecular identifier from a template-switch 5' adaptor carrying 12 random nucleotides. Each sample yielded at least 2.5 million CDR3-containing paired-end reads. All of the RNA was converted into first-strand cDNA using the Mint cDNA synthesis kit, with a TRBC-specific oligonucleotide serving as the primer. All cDNA was treated with uracil-DNA glycosylase and then went through a first 18-cycle PCR with the universal primers M1SS and BC2_uni_R. Per the original workflow: Each sample was normalized by randomly selecting 1 million high-quality reads, each carrying a distinct molecular identifier. Instead of being binned into consensus sequences, reads that shared molecular identifiers were thrown out. MiTCR, with a Q25 quality threshold and the strictest error-elimination algorithm, was used for CDR3 identification, clonotype clustering and error correction. A nonparametric unseen species model with Euler transformation was used to estimate lower-bound total TCR beta diversity. TCRdb cleaned the public reads at Q25 with fastp, built clones with MiXCR and kept in-frame beta chains. Records with the same CDR3 protein are collapsed into one entry carrying the most frequent genes and DNA. Clone size and V and J calls follow TCRdb, not the original study. This sample gives around 1,000,000 distinct CDR3 sequences in total; around 25% of them show up just once. In total, the top ten clones hold around 0.75% of the sample.

This sample stems from a study of blood T cells in healthy people across ages (dated by TCRdb to between 2014 and 2017). Context from the whole study: Template switching captured roughly one uniquely barcoded TCR beta cDNA molecule per two T cells in model experiments. The study measured age-related changes in TCR beta repertoire diversity using deep sequencing normalized with unique cDNA molecular identifiers. Donors were grouped into four age groups: young (average roughly 16 years), middle-aged (39), aged (approximately 58) and long-lived (about 89). Two additional independent replicas of 1 million unique cDNA reads from the same blood draw were analyzed for two donors (one aged 18 to 30 and one aged 80 or older).

What the work shows at the level of the full study, not this receptor alone: Bulk unsorted PBMC profiling prevented conclusive comparison of naive and antigen-experienced compartments. Estimates of total diversity from one million sequenced T cells were regarded as lower bounds and underestimates. Observed TCR beta diversity per million T cells fell roughly linearly with age, and a significant reduction was already apparent by age roughly 41. Compared with the aged group, the long-lived group had more naive CD4+ T cells, fewer expanded clones and increased TCR diversity, suggesting age selection. The percentage of naive T cells measured by flow cytometry correlated strongly with observed TCR beta diversity. Because donor CMV infection status was unknown, age-related changes in expanded clonotypes were potentially confounded.

The approximately 39 donors, aged roughly 6 to 100 years, were systemically healthy Caucasian individuals from Russia. Roughly 9.5 milliliters of peripheral blood were drawn from each donor into EDTA-treated Vacutainer tubes. Ficoll-Paque density-gradient centrifugation was used to isolate PBMCs, with at least 6 million obtained per sample. Total RNA, at least 6 micrograms per sample, was extracted from PBMCs with Trizol reagent. For every donor, flow cytometry on a PBMC aliquot measured the percentage of naive CD45RAhigh/CD27high T cells. The sample also formed part of further work on T cells of mothers and their children. Per that second paper: The donors were nine systemically healthy Caucasian individuals, made up of three mothers and their six children. cDNA synthesis consumed the entire amount of extracted RNA, loaded at around 1.4 ug RNA in each 15 ul reaction. In the second PCR, the M1S primer added sample barcodes and 2-4 random nucleotides. Over 10 million TCR beta CDR3 reads came from each mother, compared with around 3 million reads from each child. Thymic selection similarly shapes TCR recombination output in related and unrelated pairs, with minor effect from inherited differences. Normalized repertoire overlap was always found to be slightly, but never significantly, higher in related mother-child pairs than in unrelated mother-child pairs. No persistent microchimeric T cell clones were found, with a detection sensitivity of roughly 92 clones per million clonotypes. In the study, deep NGS was used to compare the TCR beta repertoires of mothers and children, and features distinguishing related mother-child pairs from unrelated individuals were sought. On average, the children were roughly 11 +/- 4 years old, while the mothers were about 40 +/- 4 years old. Libraries were sequenced on Illumina HiSeq 2000 with 100+100 nt paired-end reads after adapter ligation with NEBNext reagents. To prevent cross-contamination, the mother and child libraries were prepared one month apart and sequenced in separate runs. Each donor had between 500,000 and 2,000,000 distinct TCR beta clonotypes identified. Naive TCR beta clonotypes were estimated from low-frequency clonotypes matched to each donor's FACS-determined naive share, without sorting.

The sequence derives from a girl aged 2 to 9 in good health. The sequenced sample was blood.

The base sequence is TGCAGCATTCGTTGGGGAGTCGGTGAGCAGTACTTC. The encoded protein is CSIRWGVGEQYF. Recombination linked TRBV29-1 to TRBJ2-7; the D segment could be TRBD2, given 5 matching bases. Trimming takes 8 bases from V and 7 bases from J, and the germline ends sit 18 bases apart. Via the germline V gene, CDR1 is SQVTM and CDR2 ANQGSEA. The CDR3, from cysteine to phenylalanine, totals 12 residues. CDR3 DNA only is kept here, 36 bases in frame from base 1.